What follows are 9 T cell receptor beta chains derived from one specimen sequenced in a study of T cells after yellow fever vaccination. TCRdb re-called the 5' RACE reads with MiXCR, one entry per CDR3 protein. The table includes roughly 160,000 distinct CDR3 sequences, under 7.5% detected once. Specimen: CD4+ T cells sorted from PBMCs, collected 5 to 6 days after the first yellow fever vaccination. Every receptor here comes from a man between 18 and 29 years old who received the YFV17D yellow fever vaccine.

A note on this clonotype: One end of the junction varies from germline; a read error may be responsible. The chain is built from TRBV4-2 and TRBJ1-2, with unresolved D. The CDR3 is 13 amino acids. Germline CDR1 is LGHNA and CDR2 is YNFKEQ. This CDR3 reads CAISAGQRYGYTF. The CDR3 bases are TGTGCCATCAGCGCTGGGCAGCGCTATGGCTACACCTTC.

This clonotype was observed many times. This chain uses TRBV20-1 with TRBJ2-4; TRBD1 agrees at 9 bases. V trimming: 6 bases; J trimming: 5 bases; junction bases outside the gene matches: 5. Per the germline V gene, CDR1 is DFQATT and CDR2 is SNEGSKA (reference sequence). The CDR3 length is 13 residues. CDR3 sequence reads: CSATGGHQNIQYF. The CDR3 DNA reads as TGCAGTGCCACAGGGGGCCACCAAAACATTCAGTACTTC.

This CDR3 is CASTGLGPNEQFF. CDR3 DNA sequence: TGCGCCAGCACGGGTCTAGGGCCGAATGAGCAGTTCTTC. The rearrangement uses TRBV5-1 and TRBJ2-1; D gene ambiguous. This CDR3 comprises 13 residues. Germline-derived CDR1 and CDR2 are SGHRS and YFSETQ. The V gene lost 6 bases and the J gene lost 7 bases, with 14 bases spanning the gap.

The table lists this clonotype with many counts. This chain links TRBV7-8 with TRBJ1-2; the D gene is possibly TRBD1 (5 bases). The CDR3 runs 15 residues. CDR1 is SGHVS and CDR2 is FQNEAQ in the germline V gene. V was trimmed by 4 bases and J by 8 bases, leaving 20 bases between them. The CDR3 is CASSSSRRRTYGYTF. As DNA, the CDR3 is TGTGCCAGCAGCTCCTCCCGGAGACGGACATACGGCTACACCTTC.

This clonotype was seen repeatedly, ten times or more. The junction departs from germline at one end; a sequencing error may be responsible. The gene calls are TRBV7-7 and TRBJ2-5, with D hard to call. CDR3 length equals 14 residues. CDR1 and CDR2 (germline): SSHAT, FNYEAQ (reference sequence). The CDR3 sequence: CASSSTPSVETQYF. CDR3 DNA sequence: TGTGCTAGCAGCTCCACGCCGAGCGTGGAGACCCAGTACTTC.

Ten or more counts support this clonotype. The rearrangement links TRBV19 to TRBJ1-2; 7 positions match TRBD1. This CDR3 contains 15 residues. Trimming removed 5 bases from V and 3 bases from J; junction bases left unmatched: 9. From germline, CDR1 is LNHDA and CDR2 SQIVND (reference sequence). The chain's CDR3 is CASSPLTGFDYGYTF. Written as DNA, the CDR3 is TGTGCCAGTAGTCCTCTGACAGGGTTCGACTATGGCTACACCTTC.

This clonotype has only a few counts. CDR3 sequence: CAWRPGTGFTDTQYF. The CDR3 nucleotides are TGTGCCTGGAGGCCCGGGACAGGGTTCACAGATACGCAGTATTTT. This chain connects TRBV30 to TRBJ2-3; 9 bases agree with TRBD1. V shed 3 bases and J 2 bases; nucleotides not matched to a gene: 6. The germline gives CDR1 GTSNPN, CDR2 SVGIG (reference sequence). This CDR3 is built from 15 residues.

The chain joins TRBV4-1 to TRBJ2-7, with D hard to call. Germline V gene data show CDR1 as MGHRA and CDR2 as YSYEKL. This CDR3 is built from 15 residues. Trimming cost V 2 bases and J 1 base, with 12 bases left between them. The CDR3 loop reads CASSQPRSSSYEQYF. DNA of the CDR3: TGCGCCAGCAGCCAACCCCGGAGCTCTTCCTACGAGCAGTACTTC.

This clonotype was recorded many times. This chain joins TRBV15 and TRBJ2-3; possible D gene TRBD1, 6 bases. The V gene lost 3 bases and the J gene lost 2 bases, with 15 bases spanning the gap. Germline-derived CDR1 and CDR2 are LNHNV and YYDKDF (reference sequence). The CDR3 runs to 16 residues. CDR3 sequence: CATSSYGTSDTDTQYF. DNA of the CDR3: TGTGCCACCAGCAGTTACGGGACATCGGACACAGATACGCAGTATTTT.